Listed below are T cell receptor beta chains from one sample, sequenced in a study of blood T cell repertoires in COVID-19. Assay used: immunoSEQ multiplex PCR; TCRdb lists only in-frame clones, some missing. The table shows tens of thousands of clones, with roughly nine tenths occurring only once. Sample: peripheral blood. These receptors were taken from a human donor in a cohort sampled during active COVID-19. The CDR3 runs from the conserved cysteine through the conserved F or W. Fields, in order: J gene, D gene, clone size, V gene, CDR3 DNA, CDR3 protein. D genes are given only for firm matches. A clone size is listed for some rows: how often the clone was seen (once, few, many), or a class if it is expanded.

TRBJ2-7 NA once TRBV27 TGTGCCAGCAGTTTATCTGCGGGTTTGGGCGAGCAGTACTTC CASSLSAGLGEQYF
TRBJ1-2 NA once TRBV12-5 TGTGCTAGTAGGCCAGAGGCTAACTATGGCTACACCTTC CASRPEANYGYTF
TRBJ2-4 NA NA TRBV5-1 TGCGCCAGCAGCCCGGAGGCAGGGACGGGGGACATTCAGTACTTC CASSPEAGTGDIQYF
TRBJ2-1 NA NA TRBV5-5 TGTGCCAGCAGCACACAGGCAAGCTCCTACAATGAGCAGTTCTTC CASSTQASSYNEQFF
TRBJ1-4 NA NA TRBV10-2 TGCGCCAGCAGTGAGGCACCGGGACATTATTTCCCCGCCGATAATGAAAAACTGTTTTTT CASSEAPGHYFPADNEKLFF
TRBJ1-2 TRBD1 NA TRBV5-4 TGTGCCAGCAGCTTCCAGGGGGTAGTCTATGGCTACACCTTC CASSFQGVVYGYTF
TRBJ1-5 NA NA TRBV7-2 TGTGCCAGCAGCTTTGGGGGGTCGGAACAGCCCCAGCATTTT CASSFGGSEQPQHF
TRBJ2-6 TRBD1 NA TRBV19 TGTGCCAGTAGTATAGCTGCCGGGACAGCCTCCTCTGGGGCCAACGTCCTGACTTTC CASSIAAGTASSGANVLTF
TRBJ1-4 NA NA TRBV7-9 TGTGCCAGCAGTTCCTCAACTAATGAAAAACTGTTTTTT CASSSSTNEKLFF
TRBJ1-5 NA NA TRBV4-3 TGCGCCAGCAGCCAAACAGGGAACGGGAATCAGCCCCAGCATTTT CASSQTGNGNQPQHF
TRBJ2-2 TRBD1 NA TRBV13 TGTGCCAGCAGTTCCGGGACAGAGAACACCGGGGAGCTGTTTTTT CASSSGTENTGELFF
TRBJ2-5 NA NA TRBV24-1 TGTGCCACCAGTGATTGGGGGGACAGTCAAGAGACCCAGTACTTC CATSDWGDSQETQYF
TRBJ2-5 TRBD2 NA TRBV5-4 TGTGCCAGCAGCTTGGTGGTCTCCCTAGCGGGAGGGCCCGAGACCCAGTACTTC CASSLVVSLAGGPETQYF
TRBJ1-2 TRBD1 NA TRBV5-1 TGCGCCAGCAGCATGACAGGGGGCGCAAATAATGGCTACACCTTC CASSMTGGANNGYTF
TRBJ1-6 TRBD1 NA TRBV14 TGTGCCAGCAGCCAAGCGACAGGGTTACCCCTCCACTTT CASSQATGLPLHF
TRBJ2-1 NA NA TRBV9 TGTGCCAGCAGTCCATCTAGCAACTCCTACAATGAGCAGTTCTTC CASSPSSNSYNEQFF
TRBJ2-1 NA NA TRBV7-2 TGTGCCAGCTCACGGTCCACCAGGGCCGCCTACAATGAGCAGTTCTTC CASSRSTRAAYNEQFF
TRBJ2-7 TRBD1 NA TRBV19 TGTGCCAGTAGTCCTGGGACAGGGAGCTACGAGCAGTACTTC CASSPGTGSYEQYF
TRBJ2-5 TRBD1 NA TRBV7-9 TGTGCCAGCAGCTCTCGACAGGGGGAGACCCAGTACTTC CASSSRQGETQYF
TRBJ2-1 NA NA TRBV19 TGTGCCAGTAGTCCCCGAGGGTACAATGAGCAGTTCTTC CASSPRGYNEQFF
TRBJ2-7 TRBD2 NA TRBV28 TGTGCCAGCAGTTTCGCTAGCGGGAGAGACGGCGAGCAGTACTTC CASSFASGRDGEQYF
TRBJ2-2 NA NA TRBV6-5 TGTGCCAGCAGAAGGAGCGATTTCGCCGGGGAGCTGTTTTTT CASRRSDFAGELFF
TRBJ2-1 TRBD2 NA TRBV5-6 TGTGCCAGCAGCTCCTCCCTAGCGGAGGAAACGAATGAGCAGTTCTTC CASSSSLAEETNEQFF
TRBJ2-2 NA NA TRBV3-1/TRBV3-2 TGTGCCAGCAGCCGCACGTGGGGGGGCGCTGGCACCGGGGAGCTGTTTTTT CASSRTWGGAGTGELFF
TRBJ2-2 TRBD2 NA TRBV24-1 TGTGCCACCAGTGATTTGGAAGCGGGGGGGAACACCGGGGAGCTGTTTTTT CATSDLEAGGNTGELFF
TRBJ2-7 NA NA TRBV5-6 TGTGCCAGCAGAGGAGTTTACGAGCAGTACTTC CASRGVYEQYF
TRBJ1-3 NA NA TRBV3-1/TRBV3-2 TGTGCCAGCAGCCACCCGCGAGACAGGGGAAACACCATATATTTT CASSHPRDRGNTIYF
TRBJ1-5 NA NA TRBV7-2 TGTGCCAGCAGCTTAGACTCAGGGGTGAATCAGCCCCAGCATTTT CASSLDSGVNQPQHF
TRBJ2-5 TRBD1 NA TRBV2 TGTGCCAGCAGTCGCGCTAGACAGGGCCCATTCGGAGAGACCCAGTACTTC CASSRARQGPFGETQYF
TRBJ2-7 TRBD1 NA TRBV7-2 TGTGCCAGCAGCACGACCGGGACAGCTTACGAGCAGTACTTC CASSTTGTAYEQYF
TRBJ2-7 NA NA TRBV7-2 TGTGCCAGCAGCTTAGGGGGGGAGAACGAGCAGTACTTC CASSLGGENEQYF
TRBJ2-7 TRBD1 NA TRBV7-9 TGTGCCAGCAGCTTAGCCGGGACAGGAGGCAACGAGCAGTACTTC CASSLAGTGGNEQYF
TRBJ1-2 NA NA TRBV14 TGTGCCAGCAGCCGATCGACAGTCTATGGCTACACCTTC CASSRSTVYGYTF
TRBJ2-2 NA NA TRBV18 TGTGCCAGCTCACCGGGAAGTCGGGGGGCCATGAACACCGGGGAGCTGTTTTTT CASSPGSRGAMNTGELFF
TRBJ1-2 NA once TRBV5-5 TGTGCCAGCAGCTCACAGGGATTAGCTAACTATGGCTACACCTTC CASSSQGLANYGYTF
TRBJ2-3 TRBD2 NA TRBV28 TGTGCCAGCAGCTTAGCGGGAGATCTCACAGATACGCAGTATTTT CASSLAGDLTDTQYF
TRBJ2-3 TRBD2 NA TRBV5-4 TGTGCCAGCAGCCCCTCGGGACTAGCGGGGGTCCTTGGCACAGATACGCAGTATTTT CASSPSGLAGVLGTDTQYF
TRBJ2-5 TRBD2 NA TRBV7-2 TGTGCCAGCAGCGTGGGACTAGCCCCAGAGACCCAGTACTTC CASSVGLAPETQYF
TRBJ2-7 TRBD2 NA TRBV5-1 TGCGCCAGCAGCTTGTCCGGCGGGACTAGATACGAGCAGTACTTC CASSLSGGTRYEQYF
TRBJ2-3 NA NA TRBV10-3 TGTGCCATCAGTGACGGGCAGGGGCGCACAGATACGCAGTATTTT CAISDGQGRTDTQYF
TRBJ2-3 TRBD1 NA TRBV28 TGTGCCAGCAGTTCGGACAGGGCAAGCACAGATACGCAGTATTTT CASSSDRASTDTQYF
TRBJ1-1 NA NA TRBV19 TGTGCCAGTAGTATAGATCTAAGAGGGACTGAAGCTTTCTTT CASSIDLRGTEAFF
TRBJ1-2 TRBD1 NA TRBV2 TGTGCCAGCAGTCGACAGGGAATGAATGGCTACACCTTC CASSRQGMNGYTF
TRBJ2-1 TRBD2 NA TRBV30 TGTGCCTGGAGACCAAGGATCCTAGCGGAATCCTACAATGAGCAGTTCTTC CAWRPRILAESYNEQFF
TRBJ2-1 NA NA TRBV30 TGTGCCTGGAGTCAGGGTTACTACAATGAGCAGTTCTTC CAWSQGYYNEQFF
TRBJ2-3 NA NA TRBV7-2 TGTGCCAGCAGCCGCACGACTAGGGATACGCAGTATTTT CASSRTTRDTQYF
TRBJ2-5 NA NA TRBV5-1 TGCGCCAGCAGCTTCGATCGGGAGACCCAGTACTTC CASSFDRETQYF
TRBJ2-5 NA NA TRBV5-5 TGTGCCAGCAGCTTGGCCATACGCCAAGAGGAGACCCAGTACTTC CASSLAIRQEETQYF
TRBJ1-2 TRBD1 NA TRBV11-2 TGTGCCAGCAGCATCGGACAGGGGAATCGGGGCTATGGCTACACCTTC CASSIGQGNRGYGYTF
TRBJ2-4 NA NA TRBV5-1 TGCGCCAGCAGCTTTCTTCAGGGGCGAAACATTCAGTACTTC CASSFLQGRNIQYF
TRBJ1-5 NA NA TRBV10-3 TGTGCCATCAGTGAATCAGGGGCTAGCAATCAGCCCCAGCATTTT CAISESGASNQPQHF
TRBJ1-2 NA NA TRBV5-4 TGTGCCAGCAGCTTGGATAGTCTAACTAATGGCTACACCTTC CASSLDSLTNGYTF
TRBJ2-6 NA NA TRBV9 TGTGCCAGCAGCGTAGTAAGACTGCCCTCTGGGGCCAACGTCCTGACTTTC CASSVVRLPSGANVLTF